One and the same sample provided the 16 T cell receptor beta chains below, sequenced in a study of blood T cell repertoires in COVID-19. Assay: immunoSEQ multiplex PCR; the TCRdb copy retains only in-frame clones and omits some. The data show some 150,000 clones, approximately 90% seen once. The sample taken for sequencing was peripheral blood. These receptors were obtained from an elderly woman in a cohort sampled during active or convalescent COVID-19.

This clone occurred many times. V and J are TRBV9 and TRBJ2-7; 9 positions agree with TRBD1. Germline CDR1 reads SGDLS; CDR2 reads YYNGEE. V shed 2 bases and J 1 base; nucleotides not matched to a gene: 7. The CDR3 contains 16 residues. DNA for the CDR3: TGTGCCAGCAGCGTCGGGTCGGGACAGGGATCCTACGAGCAGTACTTC. Translation: CASSVGSGQGSYEQYF.

The chain links TRBV7-8 to TRBJ2-7; a possible D gene is TRBD2 (6 bases). Germline V gene lookup returns CDR1 SGHVS and CDR2 FQNEAQ. The CDR3 is 17 residues long. The ends were cut back, 1 base at V and 0 bases at J, with 16 bases in the middle. The CDR3 reads CASSLGAGRTSSYEQYV. The CDR3 DNA follows: TGTGCCAGCAGCTTAGGAGCGGGTAGAACGAGCTCCTACGAGCAGTACGTC.

The chain uses TRBV11-2 and TRBJ1-5, with TRBD1 as a possible D gene (6 bases). Between the trimmed V and J ends, which lost 5 bases and 6 bases, there was a span of 14 bases. This CDR3 has 14 residues. Germline V CDR1 and CDR2: SGHAT, FQNNGV. The chain's CDR3 is CASSQGQWLQPQHF. CDR3 nucleotide sequence: TGTGCCAGCAGCCAAGGACAGTGGCTTCAGCCCCAGCATTTT.

The rearrangement links TRBV4-3 to TRBJ1-1, with unresolved D. The CDR3 consists of 14 residues. In germline, CDR1 is LGHNA, CDR2 YSLEER. Trimming left V 0 bases short and J 4 bases short, with 9 bases between. The CDR3 sequence: CASSQDRVGTEAFF. As DNA, the CDR3 is TGCGCCAGCAGCCAAGACCGGGTTGGCACTGAAGCTTTCTTT.

The V call is TRBV19, the J call TRBJ2-2; TRBD1 might be the D (5 bases). The CDR3 extends over 13 amino acids. Per germline, CDR1 LNHDA and CDR2 SQIVND (reference sequence). Trimming pared 5 bases from V and 9 bases from J, leaving 13 bases between. The CDR3 loop reads CASSVPGARELFF. CDR3 DNA sequence: TGTGCCAGTAGTGTCCCTGGGGCGAGGGAGCTGTTTTTT.

The chain links TRBV15 to TRBJ1-6; 7 bases are shared with TRBD1. The CDR3 has 14 amino acids. The germline V gene encodes CDR1 LNHNV and CDR2 YYDKDF (reference sequence). V gave up 5 bases and J gave up 7 bases; unmatched junction bases: 5. In nucleotides, the CDR3 is TGTGCCACCAGCCTCACAGGGGAGAATTCACCCCTCCACTTT. This gives the protein CATSLTGENSPLHF.

This CDR3 is CASSLDRTYGYTF. The CDR3 DNA is TGTGCCAGCAGTCTCGACAGGACCTATGGCTACACCTTC. The V call is TRBV6-5, the J call TRBJ1-2; D perhaps matches TRBD1 (6 bases). CDR3 length: 13 residues. From germline, CDR1 is MNHEY and CDR2 SVGAGI. The V gene lost 5 bases and the J gene lost 4 bases, with 11 bases spanning the gap.

The sample holds a few counts of this clone. V gene TRBV15 combines with J gene TRBJ2-5, with TRBD2 matching 14 bases. The trim removed 1 base at V and 5 bases at J, leaving 3 bases unmatched. This CDR3 region has 16 residues. Germline CDR1 and CDR2: LNHNV and YYDKDF (reference sequence). CDR3: CATSRAGTSGSETQYF. In DNA form, the CDR3 reads TGTGCCACCAGCAGAGCCGGGACTAGCGGGAGTGAGACCCAGTACTTC.

The CDR3, as DNA: TGTGCCAGCAGCCCCAGCCCGGACAGAGTGAATCAGCCCCAGCATTTT. Protein sequence: CASSPSPDRVNQPQHF. V usage is TRBV5-6 and J usage is TRBJ1-5, with a weak D call TRBD1 (6 bases). V was trimmed by 4 bases and J by 4 bases, leaving 18 bases between them. The CDR3 runs 16 residues. Per germline, CDR1 SGHDT and CDR2 YYEEEE.

This chain links TRBV19 with TRBJ1-5; D is ambiguous. Germline V CDR1 and CDR2: LNHDA, SQIVND (reference sequence). V was clipped by 5 bases and J by 3 bases, with 11 bases between them. This CDR3 region has 14 residues. The CDR3 bases are TGTGCCAGTAGTTCGGGGAATCACAATCAGCCCCAGCATTTT. This encodes CASSSGNHNQPQHF.

The J gene is TRBJ2-3, the V gene TRBV5-1; TRBD2 might be the D (6 bases). CDR1 SGHRS and CDR2 YFSETQ come from the germline V gene. V shed 4 bases and J shed 4 bases, with 10 bases lying between them. CDR3 size: 13 residues. In DNA, the CDR3 is TGCGCCAGCAGCACCGGGACTTCAGATACGCAGTATTTT. This gives the protein CASSTGTSDTQYF. Full variable domain (outside the CDR3, taken from reference TRBV5-1 and TRBJ2-3): KAGVTQTPRYLIKTRGQQVTLSCSPISGHRSVSWYQQTPGQGLQFLFEYFSETQRNKGNFPGRFSGRQFSNSRSEMNVSTLELGDSALYLCASSTGTSDTQYFGPGTRLTVL.

This rearrangement joins TRBV10-1 to TRBJ2-1; 11 nucleotides agree with TRBD2. Germline assignment: CDR1 WNHNN and CDR2 SYGVQD (reference sequence). The ends lost 2 bases at V and 8 bases at J; junction bases unmatched: 8. CDR3 length: 16 amino acids. The chain's CDR3 is CASSEATSGGGDEQFF. DNA of the CDR3: TGCGCCAGCAGTGAGGCCACTAGCGGGGGAGGCGATGAGCAGTTCTTC.

The chain couples TRBV28 to TRBJ1-2, with D perhaps TRBD1 (6 bases). This CDR3 is 15 amino acids long. V lost 3 bases and J lost 0, with 11 bases in between. Looked up from germline, CDR1 is MDHEN and CDR2 is SYDVKM. CDR3 coding DNA: TGTGCCAGCAGTTTGGGGGGGCTATCTAACTATGGCTACACCTTC. Encoded protein: CASSLGGLSNYGYTF.

A single count supports this clone. The V call is TRBV20-1, the J call TRBJ2-1; D not certain. Between the trimmed V and J ends, which lost 6 bases and 2 bases, there was a span of 5 bases. This CDR3 region has 11 residues. Germline loops: CDR1 DFQATT, CDR2 SNEGSKA (reference sequence). DNA for the CDR3: TGCAGTGCCTTAGCCTACAATGAGCAGTTCTTC. Translation: CSALAYNEQFF.

This clone was observed a single time. The genes are TRBV7-2 and TRBJ2-2, with TRBD2 identical over 10 bases. The CDR3 length is 17 residues. Per germline, CDR1 SGHTA and CDR2 FQGNSA. V shed 4 bases, J shed 3 bases, and the junction held 8 bases outside the gene matches. The CDR3 bases are TGTGCCAGCAGCTCGATCATAGCGGGGGGTTACACCGGGGAGCTGTTTTTT. This translates into CASSSIIAGGYTGELFF.

The chain couples TRBV21-1 to TRBJ1-2; the DNA was not used to check the table's D call, TRBD1. TRBV21-1 is a known pseudogene. The CDR3 has 16 residues. For the CDR3, the DNA is TGTGCCAGCAGCAAAATGACAGGGGCCGGGGACTATGGCTACACCTTC. It specifies CASSKMTGAGDYGYTF.